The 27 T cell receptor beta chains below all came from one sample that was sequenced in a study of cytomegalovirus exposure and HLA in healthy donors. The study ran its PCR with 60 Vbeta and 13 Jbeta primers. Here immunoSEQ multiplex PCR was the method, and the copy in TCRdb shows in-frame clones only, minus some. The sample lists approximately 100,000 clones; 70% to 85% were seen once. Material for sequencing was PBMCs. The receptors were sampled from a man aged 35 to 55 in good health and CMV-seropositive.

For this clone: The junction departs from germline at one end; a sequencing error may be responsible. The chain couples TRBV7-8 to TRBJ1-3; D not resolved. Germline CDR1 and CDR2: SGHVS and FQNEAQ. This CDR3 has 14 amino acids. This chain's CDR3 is CASSLGVSGDTIYF. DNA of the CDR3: TGTGCCAGCAGCTTAGGGGTCAGTGGAGACACCATATATTTT.

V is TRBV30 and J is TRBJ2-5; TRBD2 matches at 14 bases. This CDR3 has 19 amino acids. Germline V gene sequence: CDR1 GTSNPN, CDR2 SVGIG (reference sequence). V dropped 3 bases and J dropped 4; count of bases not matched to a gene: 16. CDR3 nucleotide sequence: TGTGCCTGGAGCCGCCCTGGGACTAGCGGGGGCGGAGGTTTAGAGACCCAGTACTTC. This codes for CAWSRPGTSGGGGLETQYF.

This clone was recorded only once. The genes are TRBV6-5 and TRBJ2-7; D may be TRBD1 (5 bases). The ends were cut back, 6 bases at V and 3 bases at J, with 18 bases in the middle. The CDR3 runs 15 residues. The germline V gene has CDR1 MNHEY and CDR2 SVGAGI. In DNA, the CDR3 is TGTGCCAGCAGCTTCATTGCGCAGGGTCGCTACGAGCAGTACTTC. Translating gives CASSFIAQGRYEQYF.

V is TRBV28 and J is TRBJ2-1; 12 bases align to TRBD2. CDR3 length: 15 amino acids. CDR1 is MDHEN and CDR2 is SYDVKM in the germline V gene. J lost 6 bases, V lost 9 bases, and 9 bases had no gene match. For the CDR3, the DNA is TGTGCCAGTAACCCGACTAGCGGGGGACTCAATGAGCAGTTCTTC. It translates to CASNPTSGGLNEQFF.

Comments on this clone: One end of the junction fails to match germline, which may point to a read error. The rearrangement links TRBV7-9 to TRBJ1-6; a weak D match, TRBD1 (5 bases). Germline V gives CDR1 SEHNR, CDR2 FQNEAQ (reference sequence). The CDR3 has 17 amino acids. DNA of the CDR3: TGTTCCAGCAGCTCCCCGGGGGGGATTATTGATAATTCACCCCTCCACTTT. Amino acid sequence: CSSSSPGGIIDNSPLHF. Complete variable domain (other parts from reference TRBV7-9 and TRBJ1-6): DTGVSQNPRHKITKRGQNVTFRCDPISEHNRLYWYRQTLGQGPEFLTYFQNEAQLEKSRLLSDRFSAERPKGSFSTLEIQRTEQGDSAMYLCSSSSPGGIIDNSPLHFGNGTRLTVT.

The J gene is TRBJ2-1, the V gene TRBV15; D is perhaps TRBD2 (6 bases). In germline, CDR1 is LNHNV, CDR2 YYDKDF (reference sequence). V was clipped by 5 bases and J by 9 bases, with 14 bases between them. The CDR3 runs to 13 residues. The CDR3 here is CATSPKGDFEQFF. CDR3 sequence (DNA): TGTGCCACCAGCCCGAAAGGGGACTTTGAGCAGTTCTTC.

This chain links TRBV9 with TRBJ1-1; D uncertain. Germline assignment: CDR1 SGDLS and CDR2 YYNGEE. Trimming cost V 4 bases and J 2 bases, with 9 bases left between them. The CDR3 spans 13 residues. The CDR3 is CASSPGLNTEAFF. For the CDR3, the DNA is TGTGCCAGCAGCCCCGGACTAAACACTGAAGCTTTCTTT.

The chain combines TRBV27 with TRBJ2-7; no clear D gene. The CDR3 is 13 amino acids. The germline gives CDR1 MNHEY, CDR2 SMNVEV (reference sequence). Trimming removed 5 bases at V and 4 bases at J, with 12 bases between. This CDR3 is CASSTNEEYEQYF. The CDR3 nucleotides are TGTGCCAGCAGTACCAACGAGGAATACGAGCAGTACTTC.

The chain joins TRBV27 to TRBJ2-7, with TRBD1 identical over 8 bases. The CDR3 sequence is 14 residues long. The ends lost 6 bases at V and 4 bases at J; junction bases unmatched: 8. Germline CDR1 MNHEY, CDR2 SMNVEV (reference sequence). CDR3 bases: TGTGCCAGCAGATCCGGGACAGGACAATACGAGCAGTACTTC. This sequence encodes CASRSGTGQYEQYF.

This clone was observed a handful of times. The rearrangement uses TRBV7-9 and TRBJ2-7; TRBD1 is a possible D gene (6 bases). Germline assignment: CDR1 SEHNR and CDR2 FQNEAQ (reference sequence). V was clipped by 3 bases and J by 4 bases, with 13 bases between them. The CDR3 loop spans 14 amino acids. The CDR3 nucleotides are TGTGCCAGCAGCTTCTGGGGCAGGGGTTACGAGCAGTACTTC. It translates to CASSFWGRGYEQYF.

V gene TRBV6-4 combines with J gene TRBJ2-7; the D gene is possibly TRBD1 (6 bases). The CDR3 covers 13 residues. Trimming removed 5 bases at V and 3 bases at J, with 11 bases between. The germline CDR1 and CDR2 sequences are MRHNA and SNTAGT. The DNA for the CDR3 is TGTGCCAGCAGTCCAGGACAGAACTACGAGCAGTACTTC. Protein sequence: CASSPGQNYEQYF.

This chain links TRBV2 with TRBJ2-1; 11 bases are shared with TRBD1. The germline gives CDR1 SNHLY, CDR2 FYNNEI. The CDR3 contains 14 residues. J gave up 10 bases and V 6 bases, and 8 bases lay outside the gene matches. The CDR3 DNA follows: TGTGCCAGCAGGGGAGGGACAGGGGGGCTCGAGCAGTTCTTC. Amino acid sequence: CASRGGTGGLEQFF.

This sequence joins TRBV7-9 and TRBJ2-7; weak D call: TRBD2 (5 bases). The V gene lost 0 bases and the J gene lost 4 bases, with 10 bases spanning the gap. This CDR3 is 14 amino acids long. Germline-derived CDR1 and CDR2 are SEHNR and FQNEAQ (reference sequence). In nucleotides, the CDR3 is TGTGCCAGCAGCTTAGCTGGAGGAGATTACGAGCAGTACTTC. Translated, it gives CASSLAGGDYEQYF.

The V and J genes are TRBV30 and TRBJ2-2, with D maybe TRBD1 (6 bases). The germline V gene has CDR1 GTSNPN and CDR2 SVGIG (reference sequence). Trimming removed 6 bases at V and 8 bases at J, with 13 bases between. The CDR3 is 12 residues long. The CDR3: CACGPRGGELFF. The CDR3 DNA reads TGTGCCTGCGGGCCCAGGGGTGGGGAGCTGTTTTTT.

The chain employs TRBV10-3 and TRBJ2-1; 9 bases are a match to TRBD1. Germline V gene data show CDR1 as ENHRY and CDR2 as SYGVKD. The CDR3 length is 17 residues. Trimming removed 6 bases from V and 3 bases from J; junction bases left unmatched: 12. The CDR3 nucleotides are TGTGCCATCAGCGGACAGGGGAGTAGTAATGGCTACAATGAGCAGTTCTTC. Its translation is CAISGQGSSNGYNEQFF.

The CDR3 region is CASSQGAGQGVPLYTF. CDR3 in DNA: TGCGCCAGCAGCCAAGGGGCGGGACAGGGCGTCCCCCTTTACACCTTC. This rearrangement joins TRBV4-3 to TRBJ1-2; 9 positions match TRBD1. The CDR3 is 16 residues long. V lost 1 base and J lost 11; bases outside the gene matches: 14. Germline values: CDR1 LGHNA, CDR2 YSLEER.

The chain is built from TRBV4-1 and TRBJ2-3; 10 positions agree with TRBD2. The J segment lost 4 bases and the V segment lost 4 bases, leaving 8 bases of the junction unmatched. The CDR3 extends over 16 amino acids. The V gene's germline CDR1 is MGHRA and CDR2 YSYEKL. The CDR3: CASSRLGGTSADTQYF. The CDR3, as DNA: TGCGCCAGCAGCCGGCTGGGCGGGACTAGCGCAGATACGCAGTATTTT.

The CDR3 here is CASSLGPSGNIQYF. In DNA, the CDR3 is TGTGCCAGCAGCTTAGGCCCCAGTGGAAACATTCAGTACTTC. The genes are TRBV7-2 and TRBJ2-4; D remains unclear. Germline values: CDR1 SGHTA, CDR2 FQGNSA. Trimming removed 1 base from V and 6 bases from J, with 10 bases in between. The CDR3 runs to 14 residues.

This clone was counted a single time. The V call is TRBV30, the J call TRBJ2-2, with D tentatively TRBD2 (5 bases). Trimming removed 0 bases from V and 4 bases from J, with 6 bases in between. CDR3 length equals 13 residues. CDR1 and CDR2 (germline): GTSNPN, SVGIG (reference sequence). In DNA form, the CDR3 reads TGTGCCTGGAGTGTAAGCGGCACCGGGGAGCTGTTTTTT. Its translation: CAWSVSGTGELFF.

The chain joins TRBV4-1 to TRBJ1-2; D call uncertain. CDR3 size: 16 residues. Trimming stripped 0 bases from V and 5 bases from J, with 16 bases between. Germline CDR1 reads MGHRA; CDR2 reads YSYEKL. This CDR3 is CASSQENQFPLYGYTF. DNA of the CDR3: TGCGCCAGCAGCCAAGAGAACCAGTTTCCTTTATATGGCTACACCTTC.

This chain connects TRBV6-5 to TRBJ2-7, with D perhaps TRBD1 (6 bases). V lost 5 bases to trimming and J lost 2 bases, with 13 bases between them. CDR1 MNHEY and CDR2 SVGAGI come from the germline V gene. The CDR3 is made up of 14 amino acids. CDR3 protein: CASSPQGLTYEQYF. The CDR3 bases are TGTGCCAGCAGTCCACAGGGCCTTACCTACGAGCAGTACTTC.

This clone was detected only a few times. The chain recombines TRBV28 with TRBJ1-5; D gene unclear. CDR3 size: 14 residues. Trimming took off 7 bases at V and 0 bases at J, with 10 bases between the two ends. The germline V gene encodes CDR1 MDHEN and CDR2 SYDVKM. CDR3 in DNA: TGTGCCAGCAAGTCAGAATATAGCAATCAGCCCCAGCATTTT. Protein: CASKSEYSNQPQHF.

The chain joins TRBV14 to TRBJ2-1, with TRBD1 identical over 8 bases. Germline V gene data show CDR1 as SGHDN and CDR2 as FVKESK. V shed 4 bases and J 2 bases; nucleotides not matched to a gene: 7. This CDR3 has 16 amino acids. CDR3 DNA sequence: TGTGCCAGCAGCCCTTTCGGGACAGGCGCCTACAATGAGCAGTTCTTC. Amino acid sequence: CASSPFGTGAYNEQFF.

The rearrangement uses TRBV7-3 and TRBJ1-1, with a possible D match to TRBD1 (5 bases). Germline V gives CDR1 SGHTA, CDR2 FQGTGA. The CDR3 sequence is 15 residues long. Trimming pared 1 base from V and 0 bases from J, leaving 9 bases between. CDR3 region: CASSLNNRMNTEAFF. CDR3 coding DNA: TGTGCCAGCAGCTTAAATAACAGGATGAACACTGAAGCTTTCTTT.

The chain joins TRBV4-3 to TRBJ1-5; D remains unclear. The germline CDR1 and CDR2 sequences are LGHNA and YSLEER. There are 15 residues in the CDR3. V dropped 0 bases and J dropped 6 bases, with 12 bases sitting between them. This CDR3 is CASSQELSLGQPQHF. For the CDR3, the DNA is TGCGCCAGCAGCCAAGAGTTGAGCCTAGGTCAGCCCCAGCATTTT.

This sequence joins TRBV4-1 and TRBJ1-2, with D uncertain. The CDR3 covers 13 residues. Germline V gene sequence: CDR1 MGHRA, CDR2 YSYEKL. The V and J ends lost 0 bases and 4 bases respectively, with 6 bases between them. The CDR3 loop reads CASSQEELYGYTF. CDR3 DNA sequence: TGCGCCAGCAGCCAAGAGGAGCTCTATGGCTACACCTTC.

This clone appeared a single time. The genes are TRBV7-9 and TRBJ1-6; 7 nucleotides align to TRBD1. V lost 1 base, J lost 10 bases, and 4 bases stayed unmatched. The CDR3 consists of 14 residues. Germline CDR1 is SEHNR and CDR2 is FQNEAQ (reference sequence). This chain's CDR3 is CASSLVAGGSPLHF. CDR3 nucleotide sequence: TGTGCCAGCAGCTTAGTGGCAGGGGGATCACCCCTCCACTTT.